This section outlines one T cell receptor (beta chain) sequence together with its context. V lost 4 bases, J lost 5 bases, and 8 bases lay in between. The CDR3 loop spans 13 amino acids. Per the germline V gene, CDR1 is SGHAT and CDR2 is FQNNGV. The record originates from a study of control samples from healthy donors and cancer patients. Data came from immunoSEQ multiplex PCR; TCRdb stores just in-frame clones and leaves some out. The sample gives 60,000 to 75,000 clones, 89% of which show up once; around 5.1% is in the top ten. Sequenced material: PBMCs. The genes are TRBV11-2 and TRBJ2-2, with D unclear. The source is a man aged 60-69 years with colorectal cancer. CDR3 sequence (DNA): TGTGCCAGCAGCTCCGACGAAACCGGGGAGCTGTTTTTT. This sequence encodes CASSSDETGELFF.